This T cell receptor beta chain emerged from a study of control samples from healthy donors and cancer patients. The data were produced by immunoSEQ multiplex PCR, yet TCRdb's version contains in-frame clones alone and is incomplete. This sample has around 140,000 clones, with about 90% found just once. Germline V gene data show CDR1 as SEHNR and CDR2 as FQNEAQ (reference sequence). This CDR3 has 13 residues. Between the trimmed V and J ends, which lost 3 bases and 1 base, there was a span of 6 bases. The source is a middle-aged man with head and neck cancer. Sequencing input: PBMCs. The chain links TRBV7-9 to TRBJ1-1; D is ambiguous. The CDR3 loop is CASSFAENTEAFF. CDR3 coding DNA: TGTGCCAGCAGCTTCGCCGAGAACACTGAAGCTTTCTTT.